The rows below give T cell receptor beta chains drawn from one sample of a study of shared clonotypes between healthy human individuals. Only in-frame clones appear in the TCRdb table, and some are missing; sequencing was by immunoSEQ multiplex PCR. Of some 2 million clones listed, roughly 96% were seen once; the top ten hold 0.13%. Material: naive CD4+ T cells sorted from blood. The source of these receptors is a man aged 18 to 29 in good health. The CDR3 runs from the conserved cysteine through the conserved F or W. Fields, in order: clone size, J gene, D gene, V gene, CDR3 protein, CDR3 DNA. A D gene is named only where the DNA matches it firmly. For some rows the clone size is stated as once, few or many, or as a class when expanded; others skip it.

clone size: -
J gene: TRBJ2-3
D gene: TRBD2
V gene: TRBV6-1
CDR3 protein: CASSERAGDTQYF
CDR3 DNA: TGTGCCAGCAGTGAACGAGCGGGGGATACGCAGTATTTT

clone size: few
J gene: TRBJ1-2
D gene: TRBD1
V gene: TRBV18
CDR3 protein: CASSPPGQNYGYTF
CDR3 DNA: TGTGCCAGCTCACCACCGGGACAGAACTATGGCTACACCTTC

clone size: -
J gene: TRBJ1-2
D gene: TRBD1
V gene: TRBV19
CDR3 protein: CASSPGQGRYGYTF
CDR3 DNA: TGTGCCAGTAGCCCGGGACAGGGGAGGTATGGCTACACCTTC

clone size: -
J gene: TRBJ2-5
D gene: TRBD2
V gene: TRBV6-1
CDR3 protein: CASNVSGRETQYF
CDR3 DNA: TGTGCCAGCAATGTTAGCGGGAGAGAGACCCAGTACTTC

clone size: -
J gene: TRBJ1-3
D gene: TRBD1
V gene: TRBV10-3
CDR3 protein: CAIGIQGNTIYF
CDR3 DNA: TGTGCCATCGGTATACAGGGGAACACCATATATTTT

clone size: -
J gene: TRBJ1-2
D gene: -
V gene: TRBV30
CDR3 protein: CAWSDDGGSTF
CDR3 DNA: TGTGCCTGGAGCGACGACGGGGGTTCGACCTTC

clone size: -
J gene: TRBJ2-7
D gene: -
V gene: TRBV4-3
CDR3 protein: CASSPGQGSGNHEQYF
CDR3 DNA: TGCGCCAGCAGCCCAGGACAGGGTAGCGGGAACCACGAGCAGTACTTC

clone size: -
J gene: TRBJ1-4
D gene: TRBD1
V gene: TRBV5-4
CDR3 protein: CASSSWTGLMGGGTNEKLFF
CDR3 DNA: TGTGCCAGCAGCTCCTGGACAGGGTTGATGGGTGGTGGAACTAATGAAAAACTGTTTTTT

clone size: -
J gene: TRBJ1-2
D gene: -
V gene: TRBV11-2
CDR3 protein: CASSKQGPLLDGYTF
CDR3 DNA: TGTGCCAGCAGCAAACAGGGTCCCTTATTGGATGGCTACACCTTC

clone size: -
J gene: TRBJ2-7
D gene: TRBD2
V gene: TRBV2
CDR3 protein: CASSWTSGYTYEQYF
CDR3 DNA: TGTGCCAGCAGTTGGACTAGCGGATATACCTACGAGCAGTACTTC

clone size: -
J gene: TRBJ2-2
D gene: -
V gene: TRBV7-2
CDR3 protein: CASSLVGELGELFF
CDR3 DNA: TGTGCCAGCAGCTTAGTTGGGGAACTCGGGGAGCTGTTTTTT

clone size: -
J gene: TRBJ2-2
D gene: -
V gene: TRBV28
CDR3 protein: CASSSIFVVQKASPTGELFF
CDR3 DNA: TGTGCCAGCAGTTCCATCTTCGTCGTCCAAAAAGCCTCTCCCACCGGGGAGCTGTTTTTT

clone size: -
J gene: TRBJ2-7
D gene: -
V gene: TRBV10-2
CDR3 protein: CASSESYEQYF
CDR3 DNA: TGCGCCAGCAGTGAAAGCTACGAGCAGTACTTC

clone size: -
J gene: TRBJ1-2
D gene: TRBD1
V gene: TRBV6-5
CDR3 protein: CASRDPGQGQSYTF
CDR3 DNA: TGTGCCAGCAGAGATCCGGGACAGGGGCAGAGCTACACCTTC

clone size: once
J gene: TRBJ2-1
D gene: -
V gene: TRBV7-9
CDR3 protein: CASSQLAIGGQDEQFF
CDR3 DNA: TGTGCCAGCAGTCAACTAGCGATCGGGGGCCAGGATGAGCAGTTCTTC

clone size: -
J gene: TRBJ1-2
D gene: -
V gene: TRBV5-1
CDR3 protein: CASRPTGYYGYTF
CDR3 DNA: TGCGCCAGCAGACCTACAGGGTACTATGGCTACACCTTC

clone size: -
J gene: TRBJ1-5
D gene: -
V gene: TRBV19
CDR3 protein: CASGETALSNQPQHF
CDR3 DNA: TGTGCCAGTGGGGAGACAGCTCTTAGCAATCAGCCCCAGCATTTT

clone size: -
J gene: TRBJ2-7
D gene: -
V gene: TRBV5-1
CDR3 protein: CASSLGTSSSYEQYF
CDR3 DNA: TGCGCCAGCAGCTTGGGGACGTCGAGCTCCTACGAGCAGTACTTC

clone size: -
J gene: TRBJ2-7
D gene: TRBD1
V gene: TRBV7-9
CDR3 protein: CASSLEGASFYEQYF
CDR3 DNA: TGTGCCAGCAGCTTAGAGGGGGCCTCATTTTACGAGCAGTACTTC

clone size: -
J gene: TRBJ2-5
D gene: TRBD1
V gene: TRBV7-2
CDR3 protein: CASSLGTGTETQYF
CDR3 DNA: TGTGCCAGCAGCTTAGGGACAGGGACCGAGACCCAGTACTTC

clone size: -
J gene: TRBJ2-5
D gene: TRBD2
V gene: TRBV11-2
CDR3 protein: CASSLDATSGRISVGETQYF
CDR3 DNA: TGTGCCAGCAGCTTAGATGCGACTAGCGGGAGGATCAGTGTAGGAGAGACCCAGTACTTC

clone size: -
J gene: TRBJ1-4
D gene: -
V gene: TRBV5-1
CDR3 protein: CASSMNAPPNEKLFF
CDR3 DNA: TGCGCCAGCAGCATGAACGCTCCCCCTAATGAAAAACTGTTTTTT

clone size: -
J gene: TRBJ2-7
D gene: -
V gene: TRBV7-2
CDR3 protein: CASSLVDPARDEQYF
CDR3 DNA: TGTGCCAGCAGCTTAGTGGACCCCGCGAGGGACGAGCAGTACTTC

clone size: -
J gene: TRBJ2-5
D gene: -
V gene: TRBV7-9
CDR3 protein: CASSSMGIRETQYF
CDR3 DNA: TGTGCCAGCAGCTCCATGGGGATCAGGGAGACCCAGTACTTC

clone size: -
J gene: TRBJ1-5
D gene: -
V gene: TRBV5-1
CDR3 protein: CASSLGGPSQPQHF
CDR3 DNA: TGCGCCAGCAGCTTGGGTGGGCCGAGTCAGCCCCAGCATTTT

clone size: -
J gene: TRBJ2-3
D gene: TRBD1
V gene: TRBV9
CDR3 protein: CASSVSGGTTDTQYF
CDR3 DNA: TGTGCCAGCAGCGTCTCAGGGGGTACCACAGATACGCAGTATTTT

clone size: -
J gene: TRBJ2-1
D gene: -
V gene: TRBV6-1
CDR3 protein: CASSTDGDREQFF
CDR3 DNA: TGTGCCAGCAGTACCGACGGAGATCGTGAGCAGTTCTTC

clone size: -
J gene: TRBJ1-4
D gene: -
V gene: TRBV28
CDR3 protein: CASSFLGITNEKLFF
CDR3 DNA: TGTGCCAGCAGTTTTTTAGGGATAACTAATGAAAAACTGTTTTTT

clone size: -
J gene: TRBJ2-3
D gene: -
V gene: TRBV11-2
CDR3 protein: CASSWRGIIDTQYF
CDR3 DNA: TGTGCCAGCAGTTGGCGGGGAATTATAGATACGCAGTATTTT

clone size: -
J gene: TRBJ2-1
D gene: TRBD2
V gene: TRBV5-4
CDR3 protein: CASSLPGTSYYNEQFF
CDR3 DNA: TGTGCCAGCAGCTTGCCTGGGACTAGCTATTACAATGAGCAGTTCTTC

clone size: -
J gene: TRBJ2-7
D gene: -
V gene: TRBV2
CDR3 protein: CASSGLFGYEQYF
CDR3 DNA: TGTGCCAGCAGTGGACTATTCGGGTACGAGCAGTACTTC